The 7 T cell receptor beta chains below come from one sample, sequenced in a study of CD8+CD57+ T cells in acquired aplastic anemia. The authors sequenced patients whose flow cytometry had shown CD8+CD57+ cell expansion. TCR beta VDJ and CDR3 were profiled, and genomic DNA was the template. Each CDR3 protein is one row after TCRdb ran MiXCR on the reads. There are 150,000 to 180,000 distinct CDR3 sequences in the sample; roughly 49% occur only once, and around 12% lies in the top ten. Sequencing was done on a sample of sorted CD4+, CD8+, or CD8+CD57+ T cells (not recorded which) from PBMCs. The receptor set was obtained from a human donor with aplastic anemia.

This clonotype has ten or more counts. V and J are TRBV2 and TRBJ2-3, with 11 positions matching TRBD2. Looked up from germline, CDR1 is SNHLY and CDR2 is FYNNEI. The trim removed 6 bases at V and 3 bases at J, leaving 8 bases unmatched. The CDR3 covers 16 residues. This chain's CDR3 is CASSNLAGGETDTQYF. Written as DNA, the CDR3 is TGTGCCAGCAGCAATCTAGCGGGGGGTGAAACAGATACGCAGTATTTT.

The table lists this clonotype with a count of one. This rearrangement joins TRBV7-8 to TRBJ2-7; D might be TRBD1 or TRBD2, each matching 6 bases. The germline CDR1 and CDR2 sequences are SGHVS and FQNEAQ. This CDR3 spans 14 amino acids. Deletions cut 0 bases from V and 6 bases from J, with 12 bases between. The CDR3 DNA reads TGTGCCAGCAGCTTAGCCAGGGGCGGGGCCGAGCAGTACTTC. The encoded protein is CASSLARGGAEQYF.

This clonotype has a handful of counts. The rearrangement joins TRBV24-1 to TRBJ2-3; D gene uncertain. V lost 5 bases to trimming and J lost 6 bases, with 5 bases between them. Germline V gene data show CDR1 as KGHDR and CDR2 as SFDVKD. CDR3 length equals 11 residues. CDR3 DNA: TGTGCCACCAGTGCCGTGGATACGCAGTATTTT. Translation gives CATSAVDTQYF.

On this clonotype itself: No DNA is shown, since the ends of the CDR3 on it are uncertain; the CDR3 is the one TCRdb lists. CDR3 loop: CSVLTHYGCTF. The rearrangement uses TRBV29-1 and TRBJ1-2. The CDR3 is 11 residues long, counting both termini. CDR1 is SQVTM, CDR2 ANQGSEA, per germline.

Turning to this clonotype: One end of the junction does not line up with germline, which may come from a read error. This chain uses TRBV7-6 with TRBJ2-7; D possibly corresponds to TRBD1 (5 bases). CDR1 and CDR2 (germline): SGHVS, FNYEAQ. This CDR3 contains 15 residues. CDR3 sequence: CASSSHDRPNYELYF. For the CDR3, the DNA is TGTGCCAGCAGCTCTCACGACAGACCCAACTACGAGCTGTACTTC.

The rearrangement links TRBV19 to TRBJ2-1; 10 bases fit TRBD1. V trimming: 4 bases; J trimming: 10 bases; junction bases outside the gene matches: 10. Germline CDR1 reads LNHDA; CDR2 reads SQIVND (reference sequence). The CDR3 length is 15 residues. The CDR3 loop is CASSTGQGFNVEQFF. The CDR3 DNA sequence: TGTGCCAGTAGTACGGGACAGGGGTTTAATGTGGAGCAGTTCTTC.

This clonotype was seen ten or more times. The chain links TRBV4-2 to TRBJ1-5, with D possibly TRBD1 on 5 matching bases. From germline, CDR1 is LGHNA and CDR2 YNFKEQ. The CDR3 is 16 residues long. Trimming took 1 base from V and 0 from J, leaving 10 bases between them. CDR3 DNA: TGTGCCAGCAGCCAAGCCCACGGGACTAGCAATCAGCCCCAGCATTTT. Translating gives CASSQAHGTSNQPQHF.